Sequencing of this T cell receptor (beta chain) was carried out in a study of shared clonotypes between healthy human individuals. This clone was found once. Antigen specificity is unknown. Study results and caveats: Generation of non-shared clonotypes was less probable than generation of clonotypes shared by all four donors. Rarefaction analysis demonstrated incomplete sorted-subset sequencing notwithstanding large depth. Genetic and exposure-history diversity was limited by the small donor number.

CDR3 length: 14 amino acids. Deletions cut 6 bases from V and 6 bases from J, with 17 bases between. Germline V CDR1 and CDR2: MNHEY, SMNVEV (reference sequence). Each sorted subset replicate got 200 ng genomic DNA, about 33,000 genomes. Assay used: immunoSEQ multiplex PCR; TCRdb lists only in-frame clones, some missing. This table holds more than 2,000,000 clones, around nine tenths found once. The chain couples TRBV27 to TRBJ1-1; TRBD1 is a possible D gene (6 bases). This receptor was taken from a young man in good health. Sequencing was carried out using naive CD4+ T cells sorted from blood. Subset given: CD45RA+ positively selected. The CDR3 loop is CASREQGERAEAFF. The CDR3 coding sequence is TGTGCCAGCAGAGAACAGGGTGAACGTGCTGAAGCTTTCTTT.